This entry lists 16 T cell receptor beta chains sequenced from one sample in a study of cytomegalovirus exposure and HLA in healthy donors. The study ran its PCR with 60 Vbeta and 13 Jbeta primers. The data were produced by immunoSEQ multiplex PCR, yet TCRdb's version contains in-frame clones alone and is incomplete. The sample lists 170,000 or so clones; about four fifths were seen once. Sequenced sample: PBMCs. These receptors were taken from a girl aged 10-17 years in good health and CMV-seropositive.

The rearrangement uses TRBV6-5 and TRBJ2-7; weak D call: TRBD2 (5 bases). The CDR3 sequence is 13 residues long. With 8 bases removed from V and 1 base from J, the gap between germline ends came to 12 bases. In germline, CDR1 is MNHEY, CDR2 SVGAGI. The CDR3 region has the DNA TGTGCCAGCGGAGGACGGTTGTCCTACGAGCAGTACTTC. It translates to CASGGRLSYEQYF.

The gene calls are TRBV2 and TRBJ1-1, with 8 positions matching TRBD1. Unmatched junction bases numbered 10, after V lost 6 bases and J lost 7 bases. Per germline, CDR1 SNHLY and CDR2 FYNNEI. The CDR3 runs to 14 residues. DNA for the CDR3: TGTGCCAGCAGGGAGTCGTCAGGGGGCAGTGAAGCTTTCTTT. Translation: CASRESSGGSEAFF.

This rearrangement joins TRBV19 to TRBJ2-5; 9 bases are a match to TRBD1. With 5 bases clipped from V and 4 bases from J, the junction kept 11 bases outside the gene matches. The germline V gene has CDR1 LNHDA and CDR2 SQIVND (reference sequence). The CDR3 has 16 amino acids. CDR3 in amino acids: CASSPSDRGGRETQYF. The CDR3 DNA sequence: TGTGCCAGTAGTCCCTCGGACAGGGGAGGGCGAGAGACCCAGTACTTC. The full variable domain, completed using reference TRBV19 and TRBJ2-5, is DGGITQSPKYLFRKEGQNVTLSCEQNLNHDAMYWYRQDPGQGLRLIYYSQIVNDFQKGDIAEGYSVSREKKESFPLTVTSAQKNPTAFYLCASSPSDRGGRETQYFGPGTRLLVL.

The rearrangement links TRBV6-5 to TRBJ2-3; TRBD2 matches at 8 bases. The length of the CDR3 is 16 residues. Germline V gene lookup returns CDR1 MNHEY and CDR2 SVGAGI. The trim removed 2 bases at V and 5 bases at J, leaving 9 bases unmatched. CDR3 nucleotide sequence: TGTGCCAGCAGTTACGACGGGGGGGCCGGGGGAGATACGCAGTATTTT. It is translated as CASSYDGGAGGDTQYF.

CDR3 region: CASSPRQHQPQHF. The CDR3 bases are TGTGCCAGCAGTCCCCGACAGCATCAGCCCCAGCATTTT. The chain carries TRBV27 and TRBJ1-5; TRBD1 is a possible D gene (5 bases). The V and J ends lost 5 bases and 5 bases respectively, with 10 bases between them. Germline V gives CDR1 MNHEY, CDR2 SMNVEV (reference sequence). This CDR3 region has 13 residues.

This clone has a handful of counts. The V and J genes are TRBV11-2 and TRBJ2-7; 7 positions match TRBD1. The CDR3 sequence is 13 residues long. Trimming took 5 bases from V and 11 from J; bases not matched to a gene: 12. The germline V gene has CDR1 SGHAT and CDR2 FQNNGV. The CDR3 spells CASSPLVDRRKYF. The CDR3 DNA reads TGTGCCAGCAGCCCCCTTGTGGACAGGAGGAAGTACTTC.

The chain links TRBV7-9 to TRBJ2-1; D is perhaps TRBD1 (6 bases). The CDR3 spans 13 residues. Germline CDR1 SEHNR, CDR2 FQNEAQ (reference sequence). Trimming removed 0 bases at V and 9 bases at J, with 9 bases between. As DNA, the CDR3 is TGTGCCAGCAGCTTAGCAGGACAGCTTGAGCAGTTCTTC. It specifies CASSLAGQLEQFF.

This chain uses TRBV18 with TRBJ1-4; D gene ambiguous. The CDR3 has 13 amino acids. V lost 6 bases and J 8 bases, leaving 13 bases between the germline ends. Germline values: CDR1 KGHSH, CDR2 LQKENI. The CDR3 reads CASSIRFREKLFF. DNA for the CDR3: TGTGCCAGCTCGATTCGGTTCCGGGAAAAACTGTTTTTT.

In DNA form, the CDR3 reads TGTGCCAGCAGTAAGGCTAGCTCCTACAATGAGCAGTTCTTC. Translated: CASSKASSYNEQFF. This chain uses TRBV6-1 with TRBJ2-1; no clear D. The CDR3 extends over 14 amino acids. Per germline, CDR1 MNHNS and CDR2 SASEGT. Trimming left V 5 bases short and J 0 bases short, with 8 bases between.

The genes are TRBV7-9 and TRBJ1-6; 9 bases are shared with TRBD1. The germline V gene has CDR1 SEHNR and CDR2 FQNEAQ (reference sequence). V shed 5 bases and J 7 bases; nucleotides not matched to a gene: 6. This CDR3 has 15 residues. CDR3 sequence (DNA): TGTGCCAGCAGCCTGGGACAGGGACTAAATTCACCCCTCCACTTT. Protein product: CASSLGQGLNSPLHF.

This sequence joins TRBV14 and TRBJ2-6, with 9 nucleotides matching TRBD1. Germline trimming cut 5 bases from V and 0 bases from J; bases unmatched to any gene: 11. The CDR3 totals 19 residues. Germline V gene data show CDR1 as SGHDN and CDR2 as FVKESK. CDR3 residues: CASSNGTGSYLSGANVLTF. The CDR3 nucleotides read TGTGCCAGCAGCAACGGGACAGGGTCTTACCTCTCTGGGGCCAACGTCCTGACTTTC.

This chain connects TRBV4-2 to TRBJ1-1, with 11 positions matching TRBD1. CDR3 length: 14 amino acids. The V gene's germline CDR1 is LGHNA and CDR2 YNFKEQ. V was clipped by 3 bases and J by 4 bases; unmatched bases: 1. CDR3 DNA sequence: TGTGCCAGCAGCCAGGACAGGGGGCCCACTGAAGCTTTCTTT. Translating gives CASSQDRGPTEAFF.

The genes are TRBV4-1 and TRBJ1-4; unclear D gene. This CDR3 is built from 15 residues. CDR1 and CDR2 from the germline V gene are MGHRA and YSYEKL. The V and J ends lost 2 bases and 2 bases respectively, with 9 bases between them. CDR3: CASSQREGTNEKLFF. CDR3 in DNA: TGCGCCAGCAGCCAACGGGAAGGGACTAATGAAAAACTGTTTTTT.

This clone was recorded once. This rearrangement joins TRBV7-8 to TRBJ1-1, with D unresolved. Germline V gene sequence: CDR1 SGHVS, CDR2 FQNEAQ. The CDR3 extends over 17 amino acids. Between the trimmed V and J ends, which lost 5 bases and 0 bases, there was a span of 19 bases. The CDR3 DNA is TGTGCCAGCAGCGCTAGCTGGACCGCCACAATGAACACTGAAGCTTTCTTT. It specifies CASSASWTATMNTEAFF.

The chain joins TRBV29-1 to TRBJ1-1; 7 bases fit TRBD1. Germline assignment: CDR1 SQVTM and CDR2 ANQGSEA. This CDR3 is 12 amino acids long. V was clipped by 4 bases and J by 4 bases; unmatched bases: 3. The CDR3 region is CSVVPGGTEAFF. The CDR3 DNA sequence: TGCAGCGTTGTCCCAGGGGGCACTGAAGCTTTCTTT.

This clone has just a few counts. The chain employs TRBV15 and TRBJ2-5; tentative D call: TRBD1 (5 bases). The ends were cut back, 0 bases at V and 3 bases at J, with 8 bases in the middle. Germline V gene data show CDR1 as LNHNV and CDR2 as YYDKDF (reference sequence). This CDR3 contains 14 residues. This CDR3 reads CATSREQGKETQYF. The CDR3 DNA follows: TGTGCCACCAGCAGAGAGCAGGGAAAAGAGACCCAGTACTTC.